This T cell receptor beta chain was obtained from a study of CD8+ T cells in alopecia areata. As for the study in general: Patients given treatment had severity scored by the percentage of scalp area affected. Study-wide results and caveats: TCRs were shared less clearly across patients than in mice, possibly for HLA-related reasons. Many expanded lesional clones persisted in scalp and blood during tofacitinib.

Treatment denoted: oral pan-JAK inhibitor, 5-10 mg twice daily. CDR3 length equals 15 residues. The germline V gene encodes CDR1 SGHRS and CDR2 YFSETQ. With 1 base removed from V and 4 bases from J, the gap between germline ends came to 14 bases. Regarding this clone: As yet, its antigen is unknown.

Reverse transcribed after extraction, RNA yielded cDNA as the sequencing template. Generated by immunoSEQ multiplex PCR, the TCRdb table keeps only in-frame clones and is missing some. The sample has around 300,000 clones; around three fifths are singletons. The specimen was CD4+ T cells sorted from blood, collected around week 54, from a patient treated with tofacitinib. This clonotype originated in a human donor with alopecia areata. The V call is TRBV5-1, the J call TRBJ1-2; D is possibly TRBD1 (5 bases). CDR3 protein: CASSLCGAEGYGYTF. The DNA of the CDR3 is TGCGCCAGCAGCTTGTGCGGGGCCGAGGGCTATGGCTACACCTTC.